These 8 T cell receptor beta chains were all obtained from the same sample, sequenced in a study of shared clonotypes between healthy human individuals. The repertoire was sequenced with immunoSEQ multiplex PCR; TCRdb's copy has only in-frame clones and lacks some. The sample yields 490,000 or so clones, around 78% seen once. Sequencing input: PBMCs. The receptors originated from a middle-aged woman in good health. Some clones in this sample may be carry-over from other donors' samples.

The chain has TRBV28 and TRBJ2-5; the D gene could be TRBD1 or TRBD2 (5 bases each). Germline V gene data show CDR1 as MDHEN and CDR2 as SYDVKM. CDR3 length: 14 amino acids. The V and J ends lost 2 bases and 1 base respectively, with 8 bases between them. The CDR3 sequence is CASSLGTSQETQYF. The CDR3 region has the DNA TGTGCCAGCAGTTTAGGGACCAGCCAAGAGACCCAGTACTTC.

The chain joins TRBV6-5 to TRBJ2-5; D is perhaps TRBD2 (5 bases). The DNA end lines up better with TRBJ2-7; the J call may be wrong. CDR3 length: 14 amino acids. Germline CDR1 is MNHEY and CDR2 is SVGAGI. The CDR3 coding sequence is TGTGCCAGCATTCTACAGCAACGGGGCTACGAGCAGTACTTC. It yields the protein CASILQQRGYEQYF.

This chain joins TRBV5-1 and TRBJ1-3; D remains ambiguous. V was cut by 3 bases and J by 2 bases, with 6 bases left in between. The CDR3 has 13 amino acids. Looked up from germline, CDR1 is SGHRS and CDR2 is YFSETQ. The chain's CDR3 is CASSSGAGNTIYF. In DNA, the CDR3 is TGCGCCAGCAGCTCTGGAGCTGGAAACACCATATATTTT.

The V and J genes are TRBV19 and TRBJ2-6; 7 bases are a match to TRBD1. V shed 7 bases and J 3 bases; nucleotides not matched to a gene: 9. CDR3 length: 16 amino acids. Germline CDR1 LNHDA, CDR2 SQIVND (reference sequence). The CDR3 DNA sequence: TGTGCCAGTAAAGGGGACAGCCGACGTGGGGCCAACGTCCTGACTTTC. Amino acid sequence: CASKGDSRRGANVLTF.

The J gene is TRBJ2-3, the V gene TRBV30, with 8 bases fitting TRBD1. Trimming removed 5 bases from V and 2 bases from J; junction bases left unmatched: 12. The germline gives CDR1 GTSNPN, CDR2 SVGIG (reference sequence). This CDR3 has 16 residues. The CDR3 nucleotides are TGTGCCTGGCACTTCTCCGGGACAGGTTTCACAGATACGCAGTATTTT. Residues: CAWHFSGTGFTDTQYF. Together with reference TRBV30 and TRBJ2-3, the CDR3 gives the full variable domain: SQTIHQWPATLVQPVGSPLSLECTVEGTSNPNLYWYRQAAGRGLQLLFYSVGIGQISSEVPQNLSASRPQDRQFILSSKKLLLSDSGFYLCAWHFSGTGFTDTQYFGPGTRLTVL.

The chain uses TRBV30 and TRBJ1-1, with 7 bases that match TRBD1. The junction had 10 bases not matched to a gene; V was cut back by 5 bases and J by 4 bases. The CDR3 loop spans 14 amino acids. CDR1 and CDR2 (germline): GTSNPN, SVGIG (reference sequence). The CDR3 nucleotides read TGTGCCTGGGCCGCGGACAGGCTTTTCACTGAAGCTTTCTTT. It specifies CAWAADRLFTEAFF.

The J gene is TRBJ1-2, the V gene TRBV30; D unclear. Germline V gives CDR1 GTSNPN, CDR2 SVGIG (reference sequence). The CDR3 is 14 residues long. With 3 bases removed from V and 7 bases from J, the gap between germline ends came to 18 bases. DNA of the CDR3: TGTGCCTGGAGCGTCGGGCCTTCCTTCTGTGGCTACACCTTC. It specifies CAWSVGPSFCGYTF.

The chain uses TRBV5-8 and TRBJ1-2, with D possibly matching TRBD1 (5 bases). V shed 1 base and J shed 3 bases, with 13 bases lying between them. CDR3 length: 15 amino acids. Germline V gene sequence: CDR1 SGHTS, CDR2 YDEGEE. The CDR3 nucleotides read TGTGCCAGCAGCTTGTCTGTATGGGGGGACTATGGCTACACCTTC. This codes for CASSLSVWGDYGYTF.